The present T cell receptor (beta chain) was sequenced within a study of glioma-infiltrating T cells after dendritic cell vaccination. Stated time point: after dendritic cell vaccination, including at tumor progression/relapse. The PCR used 60 V beta and 13 J beta primers. Generated by immunoSEQ multiplex PCR, the TCRdb table keeps only in-frame clones and is missing some. The data show tens of thousands of clones, roughly 84% seen once. The clonotype was recovered from a human donor with glioblastoma. Sequences were derived from blood, sampled after dendritic cell vaccination.

The CDR3 here is CASSNPTSGGPYEQYF. DNA of the CDR3: TGTGCCAGTAGTAACCCGACTAGCGGGGGGCCCTACGAGCAGTACTTC. This rearrangement joins TRBV19 to TRBJ2-7; 13 bases are a match to TRBD2. The CDR3 spans 16 residues. Germline V lookup: CDR1 LNHDA, CDR2 SQIVND (reference sequence). The V and J ends lost 4 bases and 2 bases, in that order; junction bases with no gene match: 5.